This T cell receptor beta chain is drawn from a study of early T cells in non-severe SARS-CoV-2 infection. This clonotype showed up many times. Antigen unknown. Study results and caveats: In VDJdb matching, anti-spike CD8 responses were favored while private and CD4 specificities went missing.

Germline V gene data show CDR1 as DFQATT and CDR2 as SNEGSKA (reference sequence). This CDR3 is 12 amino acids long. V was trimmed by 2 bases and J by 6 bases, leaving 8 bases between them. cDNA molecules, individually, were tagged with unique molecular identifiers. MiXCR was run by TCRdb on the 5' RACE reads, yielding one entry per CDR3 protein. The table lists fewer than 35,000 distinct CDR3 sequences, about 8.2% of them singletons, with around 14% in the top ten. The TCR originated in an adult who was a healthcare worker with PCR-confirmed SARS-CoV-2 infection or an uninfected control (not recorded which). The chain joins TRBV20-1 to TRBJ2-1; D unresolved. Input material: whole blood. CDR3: CSARRQSNEQFF. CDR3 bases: TGCAGTGCTAGAAGGCAGAGCAATGAGCAGTTCTTC.